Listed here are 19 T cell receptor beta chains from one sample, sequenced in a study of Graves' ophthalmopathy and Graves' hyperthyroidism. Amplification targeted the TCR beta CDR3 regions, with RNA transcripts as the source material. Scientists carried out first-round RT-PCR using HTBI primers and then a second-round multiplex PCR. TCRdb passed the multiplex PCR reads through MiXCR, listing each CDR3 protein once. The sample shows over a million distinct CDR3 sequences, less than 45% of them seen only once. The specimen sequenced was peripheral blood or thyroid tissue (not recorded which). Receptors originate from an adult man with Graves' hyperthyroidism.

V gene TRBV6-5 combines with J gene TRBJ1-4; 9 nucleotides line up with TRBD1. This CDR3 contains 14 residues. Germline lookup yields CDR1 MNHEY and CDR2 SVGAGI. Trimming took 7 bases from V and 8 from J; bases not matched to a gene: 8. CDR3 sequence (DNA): TGTGCCAGCAAGCCGGGACAGGGATGGGAAAAACTGTTTTTT. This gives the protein CASKPGQGWEKLFF.

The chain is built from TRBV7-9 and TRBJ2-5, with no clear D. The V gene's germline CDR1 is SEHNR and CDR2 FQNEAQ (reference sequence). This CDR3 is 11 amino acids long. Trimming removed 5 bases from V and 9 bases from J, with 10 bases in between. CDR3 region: CASSPDGAQYF. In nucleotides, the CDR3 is TGTGCCAGCAGCCCAGATGGGGCCCAGTACTTC.

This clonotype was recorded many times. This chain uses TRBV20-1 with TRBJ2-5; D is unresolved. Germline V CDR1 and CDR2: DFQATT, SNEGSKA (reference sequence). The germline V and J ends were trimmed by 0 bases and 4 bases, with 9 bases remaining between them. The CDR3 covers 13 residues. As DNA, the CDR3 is TGCAGTGCTAGAGATCCTAACATAGAGACCCAGTACTTC. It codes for CSARDPNIETQYF.

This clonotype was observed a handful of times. The CDR3: CASSDPGRQSFEQYF. CDR3 in DNA: TGTGCCAGTAGTGATCCGGGACGCCAGAGCTTCGAGCAGTACTTC. This rearrangement joins TRBV19 to TRBJ2-7, with D perhaps TRBD1 or TRBD2 (5 bases each). V was shortened by 5 bases and J by 6 bases, with 20 bases between the two germline ends. Germline lookup yields CDR1 LNHDA and CDR2 SQIVND (reference sequence). This CDR3 contains 15 residues.

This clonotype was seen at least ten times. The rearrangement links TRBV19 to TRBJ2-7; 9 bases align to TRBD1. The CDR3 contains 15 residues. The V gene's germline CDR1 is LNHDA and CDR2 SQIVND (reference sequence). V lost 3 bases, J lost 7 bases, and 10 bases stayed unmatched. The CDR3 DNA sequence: TGTGCCAGTAGTATCCAGGGACAGGGAGTGTGGGAGCAGTACTTC. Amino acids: CASSIQGQGVWEQYF.

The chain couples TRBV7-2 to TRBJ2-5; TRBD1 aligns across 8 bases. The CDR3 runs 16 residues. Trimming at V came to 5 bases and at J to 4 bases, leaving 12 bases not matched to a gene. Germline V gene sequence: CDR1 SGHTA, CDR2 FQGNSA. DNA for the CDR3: TGTGCCAGCAGCCCGACAGGGGTGATGCTCGCAGAGACCCAGTACTTC. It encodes CASSPTGVMLAETQYF.

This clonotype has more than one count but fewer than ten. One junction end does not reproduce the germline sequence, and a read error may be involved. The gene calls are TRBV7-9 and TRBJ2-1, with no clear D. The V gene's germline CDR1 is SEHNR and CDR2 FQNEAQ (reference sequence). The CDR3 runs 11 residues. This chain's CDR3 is CASSDPRTDGF. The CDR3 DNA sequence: TGTGCCAGCAGCGACCCCCGTACGGACGGCTTC.

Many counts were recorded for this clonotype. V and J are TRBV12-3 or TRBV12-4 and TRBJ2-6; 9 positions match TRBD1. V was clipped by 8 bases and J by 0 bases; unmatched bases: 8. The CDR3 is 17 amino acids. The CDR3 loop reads CASGGQGDFSGANVLTF. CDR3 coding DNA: TGTGCCAGCGGGGGACAGGGTGACTTCTCTGGGGCCAACGTCCTGACTTTC.

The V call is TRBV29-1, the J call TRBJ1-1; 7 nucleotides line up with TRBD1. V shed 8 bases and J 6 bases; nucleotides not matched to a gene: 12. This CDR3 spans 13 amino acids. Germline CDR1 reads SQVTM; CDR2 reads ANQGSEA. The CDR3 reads CSSLGQAIPEAFF. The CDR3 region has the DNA TGCAGCAGCCTAGGACAGGCTATCCCTGAAGCTTTCTTT.

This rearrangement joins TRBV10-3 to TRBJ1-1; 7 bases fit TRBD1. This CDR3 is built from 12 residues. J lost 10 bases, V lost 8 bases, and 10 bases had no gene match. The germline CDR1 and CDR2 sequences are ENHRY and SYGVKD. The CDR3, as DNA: TGTGCCATCCGGACAGGAGGGGCCGGAGCTTTCTTT. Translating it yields CAIRTGGAGAFF.

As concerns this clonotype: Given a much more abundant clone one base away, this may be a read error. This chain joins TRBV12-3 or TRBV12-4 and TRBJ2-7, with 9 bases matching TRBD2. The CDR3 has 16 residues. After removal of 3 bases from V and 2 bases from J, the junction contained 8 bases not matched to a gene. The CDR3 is CASSFGLAPGTYEQYF. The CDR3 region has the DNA TGTGCCAGCAGTTTCGGACTAGCGCCGGGCACCTACGAGCAGTACTTC.

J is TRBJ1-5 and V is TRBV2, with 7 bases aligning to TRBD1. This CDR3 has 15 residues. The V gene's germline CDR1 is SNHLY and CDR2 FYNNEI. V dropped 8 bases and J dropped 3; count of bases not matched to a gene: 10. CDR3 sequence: CASSLGQLANQPQHF. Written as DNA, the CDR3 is TGTGCCAGCTCACTGGGACAGCTTGCCAATCAGCCCCAGCATTTT.

For the CDR3, the DNA is TGTGCTAGTGGTTTGGTAATTGGGCAGATTAACTATGGCTACACCTTC. It is translated as CASGLVIGQINYGYTF. This chain links TRBV12-5 with TRBJ1-2; D is unclear. This CDR3 comprises 16 residues. Trimming left V 0 bases short and J 1 base short, with 12 bases between. Germline V gene data show CDR1 as LGHNT and CDR2 as FRNRAP.

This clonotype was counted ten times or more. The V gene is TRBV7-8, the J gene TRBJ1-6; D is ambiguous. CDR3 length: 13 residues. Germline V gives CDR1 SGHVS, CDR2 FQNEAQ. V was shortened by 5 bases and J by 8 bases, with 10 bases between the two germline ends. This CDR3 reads CASSPEDHSPLHF. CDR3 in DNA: TGTGCCAGCAGCCCCGAGGACCATTCACCCCTCCACTTT.

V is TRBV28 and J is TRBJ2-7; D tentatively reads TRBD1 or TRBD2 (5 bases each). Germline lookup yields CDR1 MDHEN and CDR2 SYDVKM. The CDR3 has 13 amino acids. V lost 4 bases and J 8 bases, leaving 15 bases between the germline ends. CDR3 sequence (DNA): TGTGCCAGCAGTTCCCCCGGGGCCTGGCAGCAGTACTTC. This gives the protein CASSSPGAWQQYF.

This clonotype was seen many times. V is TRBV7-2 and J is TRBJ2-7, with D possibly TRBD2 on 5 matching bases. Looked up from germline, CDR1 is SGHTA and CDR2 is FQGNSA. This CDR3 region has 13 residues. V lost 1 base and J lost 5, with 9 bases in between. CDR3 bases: TGTGCCAGCAGCTTAGGTGGAGGAGACGAGCAGTACTTC. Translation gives CASSLGGGDEQYF.

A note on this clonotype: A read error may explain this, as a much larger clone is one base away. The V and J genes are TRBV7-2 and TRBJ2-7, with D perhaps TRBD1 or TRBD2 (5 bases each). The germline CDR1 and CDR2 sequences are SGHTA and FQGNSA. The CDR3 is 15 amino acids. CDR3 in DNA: TGTGCCGGCAGTGTCGTTCGGACGGGGCCCTACGAGCAGTACTTC. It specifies CAGSVVRTGPYEQYF.

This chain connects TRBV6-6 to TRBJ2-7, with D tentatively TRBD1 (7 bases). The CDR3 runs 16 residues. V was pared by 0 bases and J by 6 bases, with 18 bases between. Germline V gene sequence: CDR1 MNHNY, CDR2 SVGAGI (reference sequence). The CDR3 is CASSYSTGTLTAEQYF. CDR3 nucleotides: TGTGCCAGCAGTTACTCGACAGGGACTTTAACGGCCGAGCAGTACTTC.

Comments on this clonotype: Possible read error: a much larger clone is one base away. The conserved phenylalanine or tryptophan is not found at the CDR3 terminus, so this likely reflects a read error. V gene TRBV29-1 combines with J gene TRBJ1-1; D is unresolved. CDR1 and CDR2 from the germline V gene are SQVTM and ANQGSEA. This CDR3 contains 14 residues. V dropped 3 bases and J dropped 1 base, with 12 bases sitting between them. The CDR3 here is CSVDTRRANTEAFL. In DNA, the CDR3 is TGCAGCGTTGATACCCGGAGGGCGAACACTGAAGCTTTCCTT.